What follows are 24 T cell receptor beta chains derived from one specimen sequenced in a study of high-grade serous ovarian cancer treatment subgroups. Tumor tissue was taken before any definitive surgery or chemotherapy was given. Only in-frame clones appear in the TCRdb table, and some are missing; sequencing was by immunoSEQ multiplex PCR. There are about 8,000 clones in the sample; about 60% occur only once, and 5.5% to 7.5% lies in the top ten. Sequencing was done on a sample of tumor tissue. The source is a human donor with high-grade serous ovarian cancer.

The gene calls are TRBV15 and TRBJ1-1, with no clear D. Deletions cut 1 base from V and 2 bases from J, with 8 bases between. This CDR3 comprises 14 residues. The germline V gene encodes CDR1 LNHNV and CDR2 YYDKDF (reference sequence). In DNA form, the CDR3 reads TGTGCCACCAGCAGAGTTGGAACCAACACTGAAGCTTTCTTT. It encodes CATSRVGTNTEAFF.

The chain has TRBV10-1 and TRBJ2-7; D is possibly TRBD2 (6 bases). The CDR3 runs to 12 residues. CDR1 is WNHNN, CDR2 SYGVQD, per germline (reference sequence). V lost 6 bases, J lost 3 bases, and 9 bases lay in between. This CDR3 reads CASREGNYEQYF. The CDR3 DNA reads TGCGCCAGCAGGGAGGGGAACTACGAGCAGTACTTC.

Sample share makes this clone medium-sized (0.01 to 0.1%). The genes are TRBV5-6 and TRBJ1-2; the D gene is possibly TRBD1 (5 bases). CDR1 SGHDT and CDR2 YYEEEE come from the germline V gene. The CDR3 loop spans 13 amino acids. Trimming removed 3 bases from V and 6 bases from J, with 12 bases in between. CDR3 sequence reads: CASSSGDGHGYTF. The CDR3 DNA reads TGTGCCAGCAGCTCGGGGGACGGGCATGGCTACACCTTC.

The chain has TRBV5-4 and TRBJ2-5; possibly TRBD1 for D (5 bases). CDR1 and CDR2 (germline): SGHNT, YYREEE (reference sequence). The CDR3 spans 14 residues. V was trimmed by 0 bases and J by 5 bases, leaving 11 bases between them. The CDR3 loop reads CASSLAGIGETQYF. CDR3 nucleotide sequence: TGTGCCAGCAGCTTGGCAGGGATCGGGGAGACCCAGTACTTC.

The chain has TRBV5-1 and TRBJ1-4, with D possibly TRBD1 on 5 matching bases. V was shortened by 0 bases and J by 6 bases, with 21 bases between the two germline ends. The CDR3 runs to 18 residues. The germline V gene encodes CDR1 SGHRS and CDR2 YFSETQ. CDR3 protein: CASSLAGPIAGGYEKLFF. In DNA, the CDR3 is TGCGCCAGCAGCTTGGCCGGACCGATAGCCGGGGGATATGAAAAACTGTTTTTT.

V gene TRBV19 combines with J gene TRBJ1-5; D gene uncertain. Between the trimmed V and J ends, which lost 4 bases and 6 bases, there was a span of 19 bases. The germline gives CDR1 LNHDA, CDR2 SQIVND (reference sequence). The CDR3 is 16 residues long. CDR3 coding DNA: TGTGCCAGTAGTAGTACCGGCGGAGGGTTTAGTCAGCCCCAGCATTTT. It is translated as CASSSTGGGFSQPQHF.

J is TRBJ2-3 and V is TRBV27; 7 bases fit TRBD1. The CDR3 runs 19 residues. V was pared by 8 bases and J by 1 base, with 21 bases of the junction left unmatched. CDR1 MNHEY and CDR2 SMNVEV come from the germline V gene (reference sequence). CDR3 DNA sequence: TGTGCCAGCTCCCAGGCAATACCGGGACAGCATAAAGGCACAGATACGCAGTATTTT. Residues: CASSQAIPGQHKGTDTQYF.

The CDR3 nucleotides are TGTGCCAGCAGTTACAGCGGGGGGAGCTCCTACGAGCAGTACTTC. This gives the protein CASSYSGGSSYEQYF. The chain has TRBV27 and TRBJ2-7; 9 bases map to TRBD2. CDR1 is MNHEY and CDR2 is SMNVEV in the germline V gene (reference sequence). J lost 0 bases, V lost 4 bases, and 4 bases had no gene match. The CDR3 is 15 residues long.

The rearrangement uses TRBV27 and TRBJ1-4; D is unresolved. This CDR3 region has 16 residues. Trimming removed 4 bases from V and 7 bases from J, with 19 bases in between. Germline V lookup: CDR1 MNHEY, CDR2 SMNVEV (reference sequence). The CDR3 DNA is TGTGCCAGCAGTTCTTTTCGTGAGGCCAGAGGTGAAAAACTGTTTTTT. Amino acid sequence: CASSSFREARGEKLFF.

The chain links TRBV7-2 to TRBJ2-3; D is perhaps TRBD1 (6 bases). Germline CDR1 is SGHTA and CDR2 is FQGNSA. Trimming removed 1 base at V and 4 bases at J, with 18 bases between. The CDR3 has 17 amino acids. CDR3 nucleotides: TGTGCCAGCAGCTTAGAGGGACGAAGCTCAGGGGCAGATACGCAGTATTTT. Its protein product is CASSLEGRSSGADTQYF.

This clone was observed a few times. The gene calls are TRBV4-3 and TRBJ1-6; the D is unclear. The CDR3 is 15 residues long. Germline loops: CDR1 LGHNA, CDR2 YSLEER. The ends were cut back, 0 bases at V and 7 bases at J, with 10 bases in the middle. The CDR3 region is CASSQEFKGNSPLHF. The CDR3 DNA is TGCGCCAGCAGCCAAGAGTTCAAAGGGAATTCACCCCTCCACTTT.

The chain joins TRBV28 to TRBJ2-7; D remains unclear. The V gene lost 2 bases and the J gene lost 4 bases, with 15 bases spanning the gap. In germline, CDR1 is MDHEN, CDR2 SYDVKM. The CDR3 is 15 residues long. The CDR3 protein is CASSLPTDAAYEQYF. The CDR3 DNA is TGTGCCAGCAGTTTACCGACGGACGCGGCTTACGAGCAGTACTTC.

The chain links TRBV30 to TRBJ2-1, with D perhaps TRBD2 (7 bases). Trimming removed 4 bases at V and 5 bases at J, with 21 bases between. The CDR3 runs to 16 residues. Per the germline V gene, CDR1 is GTSNPN and CDR2 is SVGIG (reference sequence). CDR3 coding DNA: TGTGCCTGGACTCCCCCCACCCGCGGGGGCGACAATGAGCAGTTCTTC. It codes for CAWTPPTRGGDNEQFF.

The chain couples TRBV18 to TRBJ2-1; 9 bases align to TRBD2. CDR1 is KGHSH and CDR2 is LQKENI in the germline V gene. The CDR3 is 12 amino acids. Unmatched junction bases numbered 4, after V lost 5 bases and J lost 11 bases. CDR3 coding DNA: TGTGCCAGCTCAATTAGCGGGAGACAGCAGTTCTTC. Translation gives CASSISGRQQFF.

This clone was seen a handful of times. The sample holds other DNA sequences that translate to the same CDR3. The chain is built from TRBV9 and TRBJ2-7; 7 bases match TRBD1. Germline V gives CDR1 SGDLS, CDR2 YYNGEE. CDR3 length: 12 residues. J was trimmed by 7 bases and V by 0 bases; bases with no gene match: 1. The DNA of the CDR3 is TGTGCCAGCAGCGTAGGCAGGGGGGAGCAGTACTTC. Protein sequence: CASSVGRGEQYF.

The gene calls are TRBV19 and TRBJ1-6, with 7 positions matching TRBD1. Germline CDR1 is LNHDA and CDR2 is SQIVND (reference sequence). The CDR3 runs 15 residues. The junction had 13 bases not matched to a gene; V was cut back by 8 bases and J by 9 bases. Here the CDR3 reads CASLKGQERSSPLHF. The CDR3 nucleotides are TGTGCCAGTCTAAAAGGACAGGAAAGGAGTTCACCCCTCCACTTT.

The rearrangement joins TRBV19 to TRBJ2-7, with 7 bases aligning to TRBD2. The germline CDR1 and CDR2 sequences are LNHDA and SQIVND (reference sequence). CDR3 length equals 15 residues. V gave up 5 bases and J gave up 3 bases; unmatched junction bases: 10. In nucleotides, the CDR3 is TGTGCCAGTAGTTCTAGGTGGGAGGGGCACTACGAGCAGTACTTC. This codes for CASSSRWEGHYEQYF. The whole variable domain, filled in from reference TRBV19 and TRBJ2-7, reads DGGITQSPKYLFRKEGQNVTLSCEQNLNHDAMYWYRQDPGQGLRLIYYSQIVNDFQKGDIAEGYSVSREKKESFPLTVTSAQKNPTAFYLCASSSRWEGHYEQYFGPGTRLTVT.

The rearrangement links TRBV2 to TRBJ2-5, with 9 positions matching TRBD1. The CDR3 is made up of 13 amino acids. V was pared by 6 bases and J by 11 bases, with 10 bases of the junction left unmatched. The germline V gene has CDR1 SNHLY and CDR2 FYNNEI. CDR3 loop: CASREDRGGIQYF. The DNA of the CDR3 is TGTGCCAGCAGGGAGGACAGGGGAGGGATTCAGTACTTC.

This sequence joins TRBV6-6 and TRBJ2-7; the match to TRBD1 covers 8 bases. The CDR3 runs 15 residues. With V trimmed by 5 bases and J by 0 bases, 6 bases remained unmatched. CDR1 is MNHNY, CDR2 SVGAGI, per germline (reference sequence). Here the CDR3 reads CASSGGQGNSYEQYF. In nucleotides, the CDR3 is TGTGCCAGCAGTGGCGGACAGGGCAACTCCTACGAGCAGTACTTC.

In its sample, this clone was seen once. J is TRBJ2-5 and V is TRBV10-3; TRBD2 is a possible D gene (6 bases). The J call may be wrong; the DNA end is better matched by TRBJ2-7. This CDR3 contains 13 residues. The germline CDR1 and CDR2 sequences are ENHRY and SYGVKD. As DNA, the CDR3 is TGTGCCATCAAAGAGACGGGGGCCTACGAGCAGTACTTC. This encodes CAIKETGAYEQYF.

This rearrangement joins TRBV6-6 to TRBJ2-1; 9 nucleotides match TRBD2. The V gene's germline CDR1 is MNHNY and CDR2 SVGAGI (reference sequence). J gave up 7 bases and V 6 bases, and 13 bases lay outside the gene matches. This CDR3 has 16 residues. The CDR3 DNA sequence: TGTGCCAGCAGACTCGGAAGGCGGGAGGGCCAGAATGAGCAGTTCTTC. This encodes CASRLGRREGQNEQFF.

This clone appeared a few times. This rearrangement joins TRBV28 to TRBJ2-7, with D possibly being TRBD2 (7 bases). The CDR3 has 16 residues. V shed 6 bases and J shed 0 bases, with 18 bases lying between them. Germline lookup yields CDR1 MDHEN and CDR2 SYDVKM. The CDR3 loop reads CASRIRRGGSSYEQYF. The CDR3 region has the DNA TGTGCCAGCAGAATTAGAAGGGGGGGCAGCTCCTACGAGCAGTACTTC.

CDR3 in DNA: TGTGCCAGCAGTTTCTCGCCAGCGGATACCGGGGAGCTGTTTTTT. Protein sequence: CASSFSPADTGELFF. The J gene is TRBJ2-2, the V gene TRBV6-5, with a possible D match to TRBD2 (5 bases). Germline V gene sequence: CDR1 MNHEY, CDR2 SVGAGI. Between the trimmed V and J ends, which lost 4 bases and 5 bases, there was a span of 14 bases. This CDR3 contains 15 residues.

The chain has TRBV5-1 and TRBJ2-2, with D uncertain. Germline-derived CDR1 and CDR2 are SGHRS and YFSETQ. Deletions cut 0 bases from V and 6 bases from J, with 6 bases between. The CDR3 contains 13 residues. The CDR3 sequence: CASSLASSGELFF. CDR3 sequence (DNA): TGCGCCAGCAGCTTGGCTAGTTCCGGGGAGCTGTTTTTT.